A selection of T cell receptor beta chains follows, all from one sample in a study of beta chain features in type 1 diabetes. The protocol was immunoSEQ multiplex PCR, while the TCRdb copy is restricted to in-frame clones and leaves out a portion. The table lists hundreds of thousands of clones, roughly 12% of them singletons. Material for sequencing was naive CD4+ T cells from blood. The receptor source for this set is a man in his late teens or twenties in good health. CDR3s include the opening cysteine and the closing phenylalanine or tryptophan. A D gene is named only where the DNA matches it firmly. Size is stated for part of the rows, as once, few or many counts, or as a class when the clone is expanded.

clone_size,cdr3_length,d_call,j_call,v_call,cdr3_nt,cdr3_aa
NA,13,NA,TRBJ2-3,TRBV7-2,TGTGCCAGCAGCGGGCACAGCACAGATACGCAGTATTTT,CASSGHSTDTQYF
few,16,TRBD2,TRBJ2-2,TRBV4-1,TGCGCCAGCAGCCAAAGGGAGGGGCCGAACACCGGGGAGCTGTTTTTT,CASSQREGPNTGELFF
few,20,NA,TRBJ2-3,TRBV15,TGTGCCACCAACACGCCTCAAGTGGAATCACGGAGGCGTGAGCCTAATACGCAGTATTTT,CATNTPQVESRRREPNTQYF
NA,19,TRBD2,TRBJ2-1,TRBV5-4,TGTGCCAGCAGCTCCTGGGCGGGTATCGGGACTAGCGGGCTCAATGAGCAGTTCTTC,CASSSWAGIGTSGLNEQFF
few,13,TRBD1,TRBJ1-1,TRBV29-1,TGCAGCGGCCACAGGGGGGGGAACACTGAAGCTTTCTTT,CSGHRGGNTEAFF
NA,15,TRBD2,TRBJ2-7,TRBV4-3,TGCGCCAGCAGCCAAGTTCTAGCGGGTCTGGGAGAGCAGTACTTC,CASSQVLAGLGEQYF
NA,15,TRBD2,TRBJ2-1,TRBV5-1,TGCGCCAGCAGCTTGGTTTCTAGCGGCCACAATGAGCAGTTCTTC,CASSLVSSGHNEQFF
few,15,NA,TRBJ1-4,TRBV30,TGTGCCTGTTCCCTCTCCCCTAGAAAGAATGAAAAACTGTTTTTT,CACSLSPRKNEKLFF
NA,18,TRBD1,TRBJ2-2,TRBV30,TGTGCCTGGAGTAGGGACAGGGGGCTCCCCAAGGACACCGGGGAGCTGTTTTTT,CAWSRDRGLPKDTGELFF
NA,16,TRBD2,TRBJ2-3,TRBV9,TGTGCCAGCAGCCCGCGGACTAGCGGGAGCACAGATACGCAGTATTTT,CASSPRTSGSTDTQYF
NA,16,NA,TRBJ1-5,TRBV7-9,TGTGCCAGCAGCTCTTGGGGGGTTAGGGGCAATCAGCCCCAGCATTTT,CASSSWGVRGNQPQHF
few,15,NA,TRBJ2-6,TRBV27,TGTGCCATCGGGACTTCAAGCTCTGGGGCCAACGTCCTGACTTTC,CAIGTSSSGANVLTF
few,15,NA,TRBJ2-2,TRBV5-1,TGCGCCAGCAGCTTGGCCACTAGAGTAACCGGGGAGCTGTTTTTT,CASSLATRVTGELFF
NA,14,NA,TRBJ1-3,TRBV30,TGTGCCTGGAGTGTAGCCAGGGTTGGAAACACCATATATTTT,CAWSVARVGNTIYF
NA,13,NA,TRBJ1-2,TRBV14,TGTGCCAGCAGCCAAGATGGCGGGTATGGCTACACCTTC,CASSQDGGYGYTF
once,15,TRBD1,TRBJ1-5,TRBV6-5,TGTGCCAGCAGTTACGGACAGGGGTTCAATCAGCCCCAGCATTTT,CASSYGQGFNQPQHF
few,15,TRBD2,TRBJ2-7,TRBV7-8,TGTGCCAGCAGCCCACTAGGCGGGAGATTGTACGAGCAGTACTTC,CASSPLGGRLYEQYF
NA,14,NA,TRBJ1-4,TRBV7-9,TGTGCCAGCAGTAGGACAGAACTTCGTGAAAAACTGTTTTTT,CASSRTELREKLFF
NA,18,TRBD2,TRBJ2-1,TRBV28,TGTGCCAGCAGTTCTTCCGGGACTAGCGGTTACTCCTACAATGAGCAGTTCTTC,CASSSSGTSGYSYNEQFF
NA,18,TRBD2,TRBJ2-1,TRBV15,TGTGCCACCAGCAGAGGTCAAAGACTAGCGGGCTCCTACAATGAGCAGTTCTTC,CATSRGQRLAGSYNEQFF
NA,13,NA,TRBJ2-7,TRBV7-9,TGTGCCAGCAGTATGGACTACTCCTACGAGCAGTACTTC,CASSMDYSYEQYF
few,14,NA,TRBJ2-4,TRBV7-2,TGTGCCAGCTGCGTACGAGGCGCCAAAAACATTCAGTACTTC,CASCVRGAKNIQYF
few,17,NA,TRBJ2-4,TRBV9,TGTGCCAGCAGCGTCGGGGACTTTCTAACCCCCAAAAACATTCAGTACTTC,CASSVGDFLTPKNIQYF
NA,14,NA,TRBJ2-3,TRBV11-3,TGTGCCAGCAGCCTCTCGGACACCCGGGATACGCAGTATTTT,CASSLSDTRDTQYF
few,15,TRBD1,TRBJ1-1,TRBV4-3,TGCGCCAGCAGCCAGGGGGACAGGCGCAACACTGAAGCTTTCTTT,CASSQGDRRNTEAFF
few,17,NA,TRBJ2-1,TRBV7-9,TGTGCCAGCAGCACCATGGGGACTTCCCTCTCCTACAATGAGCAGTTCTTC,CASSTMGTSLSYNEQFF
NA,19,NA,TRBJ1-5,TRBV4-2,TGTGCCAGCAGCCAAGATCTTTCTTCGCGACAGTGGAGTGGTCAGCCCCAGCATTTT,CASSQDLSSRQWSGQPQHF
NA,15,NA,TRBJ1-5,TRBV6-5,TGTGCCAGCAGTCCGTTCAGTAATAGCAATCAGCCCCAGCATTTT,CASSPFSNSNQPQHF
NA,15,TRBD1,TRBJ1-2,TRBV7-2,TGTGCCAGCAGCTTAGGGGACAGGGAAGGCTATGGCTACACCTTC,CASSLGDREGYGYTF
few,17,NA,TRBJ1-5,TRBV30,TGTGCCTGGAGCCCCCTAGTAGGGAGTCTGGGCAATCAGCCCCAGCATTTT,CAWSPLVGSLGNQPQHF
few,18,TRBD2,TRBJ2-1,TRBV13,TGTGCCAGCAGCTTAGGGTTCAGCGGGGGGGCCTTCTACAATGAGCAGTTCTTC,CASSLGFSGGAFYNEQFF
few,17,TRBD1,TRBJ2-2,TRBV15,TGTGCCACCAGCAGATCATCCGGGACAGCCGTCACCGGGGAGCTGTTTTTT,CATSRSSGTAVTGELFF
few,14,NA,TRBJ1-1,TRBV11-2,TGTGCCAGCAGCTTCCGAATCATGAGCACTGAAGCTTTCTTT,CASSFRIMSTEAFF
NA,14,NA,TRBJ2-5,TRBV28,TGTGCCAGCAGTTTATCCGTAACATTAGAGACCCAGTACTTC,CASSLSVTLETQYF
few,16,TRBD1,TRBJ1-5,TRBV18,TGTGCCAGCTCACTAACAGGGGACGGGAGCAATCAGCCCCAGCATTTT,CASSLTGDGSNQPQHF
few,16,NA,TRBJ2-1,TRBV15,TGTGCCACCGAGGAGGGTGTGCCGGGAGCTCTCAATGAGCAGTTCTTC,CATEEGVPGALNEQFF
NA,16,NA,TRBJ1-2,TRBV7-9,TGTGCCAGCAGCTGGGACGTTGTGGGGGGTTACTATGGCTACACCTTC,CASSWDVVGGYYGYTF
few,16,NA,TRBJ2-4,TRBV4-1,TGCGCCAGCAGCCAAAGAGTAGATCTAGCCAAAAACATTCAGTACTTC,CASSQRVDLAKNIQYF
many,13,NA,TRBJ1-5,TRBV4-3,TGCGCCAGCAGCCAAGATCATAGTCAGCCCCAGCATTTT,CASSQDHSQPQHF
few,14,TRBD1,TRBJ1-2,TRBV6-1,TGTGCCAGCAGTGACCGGACAGGGATCGATGGCTACACCTTC,CASSDRTGIDGYTF
NA,15,TRBD1,TRBJ1-5,TRBV30,TGTGCCTGGAGTTCTTCGGACAGGGCTTCCCAGCCCCAGCATTTT,CAWSSSDRASQPQHF
few,17,TRBD2,TRBJ2-5,TRBV4-2,TGTGCCAGCAGCCTGCGGTCGATTAGCGGGGGACGAGAGACCCAGTACTTC,CASSLRSISGGRETQYF
NA,16,NA,TRBJ2-7,TRBV4-1,TGCGCCAGCAGCCAAGATCTAATAAGGCGGGTGCGAGAGCAGTACTTC,CASSQDLIRRVREQYF
NA,14,NA,TRBJ2-5,TRBV19,TGTGCCAGTAGTCTTAGGACTGGTCAAGAGATGAAGTACTTC,CASSLRTGQEMKYF
few,16,NA,TRBJ1-1,TRBV5-4,TGTGCCAGCAACAGAGACGCGGGGGGGGCGCGGACTGAAGCTTTCTTT,CASNRDAGGARTEAFF
few,14,TRBD2,TRBJ2-7,TRBV27,TGTGCCAGCACCCCGAGCGGGAGTAGTGTAGAGCAGTACTTC,CASTPSGSSVEQYF
NA,15,NA,TRBJ1-1,TRBV18,TGTGCCAGCTCACGGGAAAGGACTGGCAACACTGAAGCTTTCTTT,CASSRERTGNTEAFF
NA,13,NA,TRBJ2-3,TRBV28,TGTGCCAGCAGTTTTAGAGTGACAGATACGCAGTATTTT,CASSFRVTDTQYF
few,16,TRBD2,TRBJ2-2,TRBV4-2,TGTGCCAGCAGCCCCCAGCTAGCGGGAGGTAACGGGGAGCTGTTTTTT,CASSPQLAGGNGELFF